This T cell receptor beta chain emerged from a study of T-cell memory formation after mild COVID-19. On the study more broadly: Most TCR clusters belonged to a single donor.

TCR alpha and TCR beta cDNA libraries with sample barcodes and UMIs came from 5'RACE using constant-segment primers. MiXCR, applied by TCRdb to the 5' RACE reads, yields one record per CDR3 protein. The sample has approximately 290,000 distinct CDR3 sequences, roughly a fifth seen once. Study observations and caveats: Day 15 to 85 contractors were CD4/CD8 balanced; later expanders leaned CD4+. That cross-reactive memory joined was suggested by some responding clones appearing in pre-infection memory.

This clonotype was seen at least ten times. Its specificity is not known. The CDR3 sequence is 14 residues long. CDR1 and CDR2 from the germline V gene are LNHNV and YYDKDF (reference sequence). Losses at the gene ends were 3 bases for V and 3 bases for J; bases not matched to a gene: 4. The clonotype originates from a man younger than 35 who had mild COVID-19 (a few samples of this study predate the infection). Cell type and time point are not known. Material: PBMCs or a T cell subset sorted from them (not recorded which). This chain joins TRBV15 and TRBJ2-5, with 7 bases lining up with TRBD1. The CDR3 here is CATSRVDRKETQYF. The DNA for the CDR3 is TGTGCCACCAGCAGGGTGGACAGGAAAGAGACCCAGTACTTC.